A selection of T cell receptor beta chains follows, all from one sample in a study of blood T cell repertoires in COVID-19. TCRdb keeps only in-frame clones here, not all; method: immunoSEQ multiplex PCR. Of about 240,000 clones listed, about 83% were seen once; the top ten hold more than 9%. The sequenced material came from peripheral blood. These receptors all come from a man at least 80 years old with acute or convalescent COVID-19. The CDR3 runs from the conserved cysteine through the conserved F or W. Fields, in order: clone size, J gene, D gene, V gene, CDR3 protein, CDR3 DNA. D genes are given only for firm matches. The size entry is marked missing in some rows and otherwise reads once, few, many or a size class.

abundance: few
j_gene: TRBJ1-2
d_gene: .
v_gene: TRBV5-1
CDR3aa: CASNNAVGNYGYTF
CDR3nt: TGCGCCAGCAACAACGCGGTGGGTAACTATGGCTACACCTTC

abundance: .
j_gene: TRBJ2-7
d_gene: .
v_gene: TRBV7-3
CDR3aa: CASSLDGVGEQYF
CDR3nt: TGTGCCAGCAGCTTGGACGGGGTGGGCGAGCAGTACTTC

abundance: once
j_gene: TRBJ1-4
d_gene: .
v_gene: TRBV5-1
CDR3aa: CASSSARATNEKLFF
CDR3nt: TGCGCCAGCAGCTCGGCGAGGGCAACTAATGAAAAACTGTTTTTT

abundance: .
j_gene: TRBJ2-1
d_gene: TRBD2
v_gene: TRBV10-3
CDR3aa: CAIRATSGGRFTEQFF
CDR3nt: TGTGCCATCAGAGCGACTAGCGGAGGAAGATTCACTGAGCAGTTCTTC

abundance: once
j_gene: TRBJ2-1
d_gene: TRBD2
v_gene: TRBV5-6
CDR3aa: CASSPGLSPNEQFF
CDR3nt: TGTGCCAGCAGCCCGGGACTAAGTCCCAATGAGCAGTTCTTC

abundance: .
j_gene: TRBJ2-7
d_gene: TRBD2
v_gene: TRBV29-1
CDR3aa: CSVEERDEQYF
CDR3nt: TGCAGCGTTGAGGAGCGGGATGAGCAGTACTTC

abundance: .
j_gene: TRBJ1-2
d_gene: TRBD1
v_gene: TRBV10-2
CDR3aa: CASSESQDRGYGYTF
CDR3nt: TGCGCCAGCAGTGAGTCGCAGGACAGGGGCTATGGCTACACCTTC

abundance: .
j_gene: TRBJ1-4
d_gene: .
v_gene: TRBV29-1
CDR3aa: CSVEEGRNEKLFF
CDR3nt: TGCAGCGTTGAAGAGGGCCGAAATGAAAAACTGTTTTTT

abundance: .
j_gene: TRBJ1-2
d_gene: TRBD1
v_gene: TRBV3-1/TRBV3-2
CDR3aa: CASSPTGTDYGYTF
CDR3nt: TGTGCCAGCAGCCCGACGGGGACAGATTATGGCTACACCTTC

abundance: .
j_gene: TRBJ1-3
d_gene: .
v_gene: TRBV28
CDR3aa: CASSYPRLSTGNTIYF
CDR3nt: TGTGCCAGCAGTTACCCTAGGCTCTCGACTGGAAACACCATATATTTT

abundance: .
j_gene: TRBJ1-5
d_gene: TRBD1
v_gene: TRBV18
CDR3aa: CASSPPMTGNSNQPQHF
CDR3nt: TGTGCCAGCTCACCACCGATGACAGGGAATAGCAATCAGCCCCAGCATTTT

abundance: .
j_gene: TRBJ1-1
d_gene: .
v_gene: TRBV6-6
CDR3aa: CASSYEGGSNTEAFF
CDR3nt: TGTGCCAGCAGTTACGAGGGGGGGAGTAACACTGAAGCTTTCTTT

abundance: .
j_gene: TRBJ2-5
d_gene: .
v_gene: TRBV10-3
CDR3aa: CAISGGSQTQYF
CDR3nt: TGTGCCATCAGTGGAGGGTCTCAGACCCAGTACTTC

abundance: once
j_gene: TRBJ1-4
d_gene: .
v_gene: TRBV7-6
CDR3aa: CASSRVGEKLFF
CDR3nt: TGTGCCAGCAGTCGGGTTGGAGAAAAACTGTTTTTT

abundance: .
j_gene: TRBJ2-3
d_gene: TRBD2
v_gene: TRBV28
CDR3aa: CASSSGLAHTDTQYF
CDR3nt: TGTGCCAGCAGTTCCGGACTAGCTCACACAGATACGCAGTATTTT

abundance: .
j_gene: TRBJ2-1
d_gene: .
v_gene: TRBV12-3/TRBV12-4
CDR3aa: CASSRSTGPFF
CDR3nt: TGTGCCAGCAGCCGATCGACGGGTCCGTTCTTC

abundance: .
j_gene: TRBJ1-3
d_gene: .
v_gene: TRBV5-8
CDR3aa: CASSLGPLLSGNTIYF
CDR3nt: TGTGCCAGCAGCTTGGGTCCTCTCCTCTCTGGAAACACCATATATTTT

abundance: .
j_gene: TRBJ1-4
d_gene: TRBD1
v_gene: TRBV27
CDR3aa: CASSSLGTANEKLFF
CDR3nt: TGTGCCAGCAGTTCCCTCGGGACAGCTAATGAAAAACTGTTTTTT

abundance: once
j_gene: TRBJ1-3
d_gene: .
v_gene: TRBV6-5
CDR3aa: CASSYDSRGTGNTIYF
CDR3nt: TGTGCCAGCAGTTACGATTCTAGGGGAACTGGAAACACCATATATTTT

abundance: .
j_gene: TRBJ1-4
d_gene: .
v_gene: TRBV6-5
CDR3aa: CASSTRGTGEKLFF
CDR3nt: TGTGCCAGCAGTACCCGAGGAACTGGTGAAAAACTGTTTTTT

abundance: .
j_gene: TRBJ2-3
d_gene: TRBD2
v_gene: TRBV24-1
CDR3aa: CATSDPVAGADTQYF
CDR3nt: TGTGCCACCAGTGACCCGGTAGCGGGCGCAGATACGCAGTATTTT

abundance: .
j_gene: TRBJ2-5
d_gene: TRBD1
v_gene: TRBV10-3
CDR3aa: CAISEPGQNQETQYF
CDR3nt: TGTGCCATCAGTGAGCCGGGACAGAATCAAGAGACCCAGTACTTC

abundance: .
j_gene: TRBJ1-2
d_gene: .
v_gene: TRBV20-1
CDR3aa: CSASPDSPKREGYTF
CDR3nt: TGCAGTGCTAGTCCGGACAGCCCAAAACGGGAAGGCTACACCTTC

abundance: .
j_gene: TRBJ2-3
d_gene: .
v_gene: TRBV24-1
CDR3aa: CATSDPRDFPDTQYF
CDR3nt: TGTGCCACCAGTGACCCTAGGGACTTCCCAGATACGCAGTATTTT

abundance: .
j_gene: TRBJ2-1
d_gene: .
v_gene: TRBV29-1
CDR3aa: CSVESGRGNEQFF
CDR3nt: TGCAGCGTTGAAAGTGGTCGCGGCAATGAGCAGTTCTTC

abundance: .
j_gene: TRBJ1-4
d_gene: .
v_gene: TRBV12-3/TRBV12-4
CDR3aa: CASSDMYLEKLFF
CDR3nt: TGTGCCAGCAGTGACATGTACCTGGAAAAACTGTTTTTT

abundance: .
j_gene: TRBJ2-6
d_gene: .
v_gene: TRBV7-2
CDR3aa: CASSLTGISGANVLTF
CDR3nt: TGTGCCAGCAGCCTAACAGGGATCTCTGGGGCCAACGTCCTGACTTTC

abundance: few
j_gene: TRBJ1-4
d_gene: .
v_gene: TRBV28
CDR3aa: CGSRLGGPTSEKLFF
CDR3nt: TGTGGCAGTCGTCTAGGGGGTCCTACCTCTGAAAAACTGTTTTTT

abundance: .
j_gene: TRBJ1-1
d_gene: .
v_gene: TRBV14
CDR3aa: CASSQEPGSNEAFF
CDR3nt: TGTGCCAGCAGCCAAGAACCAGGGTCAAATGAAGCTTTCTTT

abundance: .
j_gene: TRBJ1-1
d_gene: .
v_gene: TRBV5-6
CDR3aa: CASSLIQYTEAFF
CDR3nt: TGTGCCAGCAGCTTGATACAATACACTGAAGCTTTCTTT

abundance: .
j_gene: TRBJ1-1
d_gene: .
v_gene: TRBV5-5
CDR3aa: CASSLIGQMNTEAFF
CDR3nt: TGTGCCAGCAGCTTGATTGGACAGATGAACACTGAAGCTTTCTTT

abundance: .
j_gene: TRBJ2-1
d_gene: TRBD2
v_gene: TRBV9
CDR3aa: CASSVDPTSGRSEQFF
CDR3nt: TGTGCCAGCAGCGTAGATCCGACTAGCGGGAGGAGTGAGCAGTTCTTC

abundance: few
j_gene: TRBJ1-3
d_gene: .
v_gene: TRBV7-9
CDR3aa: CASSRRDIGIF
CDR3nt: TGTGCCAGCAGCAGAAGGGACATCGGAATTTTT

abundance: .
j_gene: TRBJ1-5
d_gene: TRBD1
v_gene: TRBV2
CDR3aa: CASRTDRAPQPQHF
CDR3nt: TGTGCCAGCAGGACCGACAGGGCCCCTCAGCCCCAGCATTTT

abundance: .
j_gene: TRBJ1-2
d_gene: TRBD1
v_gene: TRBV10-1
CDR3aa: CASSKQGAYGYTF
CDR3nt: TGCGCCAGCAGCAAACAGGGGGCTTACGGCTACACCTTC

abundance: .
j_gene: TRBJ1-5
d_gene: TRBD1
v_gene: TRBV6-6
CDR3aa: CASADRGDQPQHF
CDR3nt: TGTGCCAGCGCAGACAGGGGGGATCAGCCCCAGCATTTT

abundance: .
j_gene: TRBJ2-7
d_gene: .
v_gene: TRBV12-3/TRBV12-4
CDR3aa: CASSIGQNYEQYF
CDR3nt: TGTGCCAGCAGTATAGGACAGAACTACGAGCAGTACTTC

abundance: .
j_gene: TRBJ1-2
d_gene: TRBD1
v_gene: TRBV15
CDR3aa: CATSRGGQPALLYGYTF
CDR3nt: TGTGCCACCAGCAGAGGGGGACAGCCCGCCCTACTATATGGCTACACCTTC

abundance: .
j_gene: TRBJ1-5
d_gene: .
v_gene: TRBV27
CDR3aa: CASSLRGQSYSNQPQHF
CDR3nt: TGTGCCAGCAGTTTAAGAGGACAGAGCTATAGCAATCAGCCCCAGCATTTT

abundance: .
j_gene: TRBJ1-5
d_gene: TRBD1
v_gene: TRBV7-3
CDR3aa: CASSSDRDQPQHF
CDR3nt: TGTGCCAGCAGCTCGGACAGGGATCAGCCCCAGCATTTT

abundance: once
j_gene: TRBJ2-7
d_gene: TRBD1
v_gene: TRBV12-3/TRBV12-4
CDR3aa: CASSFGQVVQYF
CDR3nt: TGTGCCAGCAGTTTTGGACAGGTTGTACAGTACTTC